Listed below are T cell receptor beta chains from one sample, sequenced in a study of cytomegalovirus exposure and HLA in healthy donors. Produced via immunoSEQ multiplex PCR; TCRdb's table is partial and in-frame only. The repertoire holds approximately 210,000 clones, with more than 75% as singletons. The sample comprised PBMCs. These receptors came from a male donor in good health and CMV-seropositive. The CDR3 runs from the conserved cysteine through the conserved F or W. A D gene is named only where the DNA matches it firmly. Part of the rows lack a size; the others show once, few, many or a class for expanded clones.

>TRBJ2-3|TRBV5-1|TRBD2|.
TGCGCCAGCAGCTTGGTACTAGCGGGGAGCACAGATACGCAGTATTTT
CASSLVLAGSTDTQYF
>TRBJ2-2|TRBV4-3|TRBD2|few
TGCGCCAGCAGCCAAGGATCACTAGCGGGAGTCGGGGAGCTGTTTTTT
CASSQGSLAGVGELFF
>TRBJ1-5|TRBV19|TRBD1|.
TGTGCCAGTAGGGGGACAGCCAGCAATCAGCCCCAGCATTTT
CASRGTASNQPQHF
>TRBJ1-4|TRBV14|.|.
TGTGCCAGCAGCCAAGATTTAACAGGGCTCACGGGAAAACTGTTTTTT
CASSQDLTGLTGKLFF
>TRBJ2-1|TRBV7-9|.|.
TGTGCCAGCAGCTTAGAGTTTCTAGCAGTTAATGAGCAGTTCTTC
CASSLEFLAVNEQFF
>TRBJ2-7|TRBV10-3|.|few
TGTGCCATCGGACTAGGGGGTGACGAGCAGTACTTC
CAIGLGGDEQYF
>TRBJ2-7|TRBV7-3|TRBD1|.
TGTGCCAGCAGCCCCCGACAGGGGCCGTCCTACGAGCAGTACTTC
CASSPRQGPSYEQYF
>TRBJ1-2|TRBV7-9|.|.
TGTGCCAGTACACGGGGGAGTTATGGCTACACCTTC
CASTRGSYGYTF
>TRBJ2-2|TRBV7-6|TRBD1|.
TGTGCCAGCAGCCTGAACAGGGGGCAAACCGGGGAGCTGTTTTTT
CASSLNRGQTGELFF
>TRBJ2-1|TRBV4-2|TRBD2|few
TGTGCCAGCAGCCAAAAGCGGGGGGGCTCCTACAATGAGCAGTTCTTC
CASSQKRGGSYNEQFF
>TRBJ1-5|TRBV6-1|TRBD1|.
TGTGCCACCGCATCGACAGGGAGCAATCAGCCCCAGCATTTT
CATASTGSNQPQHF
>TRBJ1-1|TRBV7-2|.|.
TGTGCCAGCAGCTTAGTCCCCCCGAGGTCCTTCGGCACTGAAGCTTTCTTT
CASSLVPPRSFGTEAFF
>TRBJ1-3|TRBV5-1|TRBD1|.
TGCGCCAGCAGCCCGGGACAGGGGGCTTATGGAAACACCATATATTTT
CASSPGQGAYGNTIYF
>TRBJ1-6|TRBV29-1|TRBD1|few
TGCAGCGTGGGGACAGGGTATAATTCACCCCTCCACTTT
CSVGTGYNSPLHF
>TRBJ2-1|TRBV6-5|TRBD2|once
TGTGCCAGCAGTTCCAGCGGGGGGGCCGAGAATGAGCAGTTCTTC
CASSSSGGAENEQFF
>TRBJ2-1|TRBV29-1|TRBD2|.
TGCAGCGTAGAAACACTAGCGGGAGGGGCAAATGAGCAGTTCTTC
CSVETLAGGANEQFF
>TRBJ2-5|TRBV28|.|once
TGTGCCAGCAGACGACAGGGAGGAGTGACCCAGTACTTC
CASRRQGGVTQYF
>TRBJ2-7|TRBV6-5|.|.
TGTGCCAGCACTTCAAGGGGCTCCGTATACGAGCAGTACTTC
CASTSRGSVYEQYF
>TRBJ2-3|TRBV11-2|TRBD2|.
TGTGCCAGCAGCTTAGGGGCTAGCGGGCACACAGATACGCAGTATTTT
CASSLGASGHTDTQYF
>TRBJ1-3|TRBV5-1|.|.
TGCGCCAGCAGCTTGGGGGGGACTAGAAGCTCTGGAAACACCATATATTTT
CASSLGGTRSSGNTIYF
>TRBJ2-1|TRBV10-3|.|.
TGTGCCATCAGTGAACGACTAGGGAGCTACAATGAGCAGTTCTTC
CAISERLGSYNEQFF
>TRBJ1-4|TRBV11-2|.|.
TGTGCCAGCAGCTCCTTTGGCCGCGAAAAACTGTTTTTT
CASSSFGREKLFF
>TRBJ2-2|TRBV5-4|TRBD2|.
TGTGCCAGCAGCTTGAGCGGGAGGCTTTCCGGGGAGCTGTTTTTT
CASSLSGRLSGELFF